This T cell receptor beta chain emerged from a study of OX40 agonist ivuxolimab in advanced cancers. The study, taken as a whole, reports: Relatively little clonal expansion, among the lowest observed, appeared in partial responders at 0.1-3.0 mg/kg.

This CDR3 is built from 12 residues. Trimming removed 0 bases from V and 7 bases from J, with 6 bases in between. Germline V gene lookup returns CDR1 MNHNS and CDR2 SASEGT. As to this clone: The target antigen is unknown.

Sequenced by immunoSEQ multiplex PCR; TCRdb stores in-frame clones only, minus some. The sample contains 30,000 to 40,000 clones, approximately 91% of which appear only once. The material sequenced was CD4+ or CD8+ T cells sorted from blood, taken in a trial of the OX40 agonist ivuxolimab. The TCR comes from an adult with an advanced solid tumor such as melanoma, head and neck, liver or kidney cancer. V usage is TRBV6-1 and J usage is TRBJ1-1; D call uncertain. The CDR3 protein is CASSEAGIEAFF. CDR3 bases: TGTGCCAGCAGTGAAGCCGGGATTGAAGCTTTCTTT.